This T cell receptor beta chain was captured by sequencing in a study of CD8+CD57+ T cells in acquired aplastic anemia. This clonotype was counted ten times or more. TCR beta VDJ combinations and CDR3 sequences were profiled from genomic DNA. Each CDR3 protein is one row after TCRdb ran MiXCR on the reads. The sample gives 200,000 or so distinct CDR3 sequences, under 70% of which show up once; approximately 44% is in the top ten. Germline V lookup: CDR1 MNHEY, CDR2 SVGAGI. V was shortened by 4 bases and J by 6 bases, with 9 bases between the two germline ends. This CDR3 is 13 amino acids long. This sequence joins TRBV6-5 and TRBJ1-4; unclear D gene. The sequenced material came from sorted CD4+, CD8+, or CD8+CD57+ T cells (not recorded which) from PBMCs. This receptor was identified in a human donor with severe aplastic anemia or a healthy control (not recorded which). CDR3 coding DNA: TGTGCCAGCAGTTCCAAGAGGGATGAAAAACTGTTTTTT. The encoded protein is CASSSKRDEKLFF.